Listed below are T cell receptor beta chains from one sample, sequenced in a study of yellow fever vaccine responses in identical twins. Each CDR3 protein is one row after TCRdb ran MiXCR on the RT-PCR reads. The data contain roughly 18,000 distinct CDR3 sequences, less than 75% of them seen just once; the ten biggest clones take up roughly 8%. This material consisted of T cells from blood (PBMCs), unsorted or a sorted subset (not recorded which), taken before or after yellow fever vaccination (not recorded which). The receptor source for this set is a woman between 18 and 29 years old who received the yellow fever vaccine. Both conserved end residues are part of each CDR3. The D gene is left open where the match is weak. Size tells how often a clone was seen (once, few, many) or the class of an expanded clone, and some rows leave it out.

clone_size	d_call	v_call	j_call	cdr3_nt	cdr3_aa
.	.	TRBV13	TRBJ2-2	TGTGCCAGCAGCTTACCCCAGGGAGGAGGCGGGGAGCTGTTTTTT	CASSLPQGGGGELFF
.	.	TRBV7-3	TRBJ1-1	TGTGCCAGCAGTTCGGACAGGAACACTGAAGCTTTCTTT	CASSSDRNTEAFF
.	.	TRBV6-2/TRBV6-3	TRBJ1-6	TGTGCCAGCAGTTACGGGAACACACCCTATAATTCACCCCTCCACTTT	CASSYGNTPYNSPLHF
few	TRBD2	TRBV6-5	TRBJ2-1	TGTGCCAGCAGTTACGGCGGTAGCGGGGGCCTCTACAATGAGCAGTTCTTC	CASSYGGSGGLYNEQFF
.	.	TRBV10-3	TRBJ1-5	TGTGCCATCAGTGAGTCAGGGGACGGTTTAAATCAGCCCCAGCATTTT	CAISESGDGLNQPQHF
.	.	TRBV5-5	TRBJ1-6	TGTGCCAGCAGCGCCTCGGGACCGAGCTCCTATAATTCACCCCTCCACTTT	CASSASGPSSYNSPLHF
few	.	TRBV7-9	TRBJ2-3	TGTGCCAGCAGCCGTGCTAGCACAGATACGCAGTATTTT	CASSRASTDTQYF
.	.	TRBV4-1	TRBJ1-1	TGCGCCAGCAGCCAAAGGACTGAGGGGTCGACTGAAGCTTTCTTT	CASSQRTEGSTEAFF
once	.	TRBV24-1	TRBJ2-3	TGTGCCACCAGTGACCACGCGGTACACACAGATACGCAGTATTTT	CATSDHAVHTDTQYF
.	TRBD1	TRBV27	TRBJ1-1	TGTGCCAGCAGTATACAGGGGGCAAACACTGAAGCTTTCTTT	CASSIQGANTEAFF
.	.	TRBV28	TRBJ1-5	TGTGCCAGTCTCTCTGACTACTGGAATCAGCCCCAGCATTTT	CASLSDYWNQPQHF
once	TRBD2	TRBV12-5	TRBJ2-2	TGTGCTAGTGCCCGACTAGCGGGAGTCGGGGAGCTGTTTTTT	CASARLAGVGELFF
.	.	TRBV7-9	TRBJ2-7	TGTGCCAGCAGCGCCATAGGGGTTCTCTACGAGCAGTACTTC	CASSAIGVLYEQYF
.	TRBD1	TRBV12-3/TRBV12-4	TRBJ1-3	TGTGCCAGCAGTCGGGACAGCTCTGGAAACACCATATATTTT	CASSRDSSGNTIYF
.	.	TRBV6-4	TRBJ2-7	TGTGCCAGCAGAGACGCAGGGTTGCACGAGCAGTACTTC	CASRDAGLHEQYF
.	.	TRBV20-1	TRBJ1-1	TGCAGTGCTAGTCTCGGGATTGAAGCTTTCTTT	CSASLGIEAFF
.	.	TRBV9	TRBJ2-3	TGTGCCAGCAGCCCCCACACAGATACGCAGTATTTT	CASSPHTDTQYF
.	.	TRBV29-1	TRBJ2-7	TGCAGCGTTGGGGGGACGATCGACGAGCAGTACTTC	CSVGGTIDEQYF
.	TRBD1	TRBV7-6	TRBJ2-5	TGTGCCAGCAGCCAAGAGACAGGGAGAGAGACCCAGTACTTC	CASSQETGRETQYF
few	TRBD1	TRBV28	TRBJ1-1	TGTGCCAGCAGTCAAAGGACAGGGAGGCTGGTCACTGAAGCTTTCTTT	CASSQRTGRLVTEAFF
few	.	TRBV11-1	TRBJ1-1	TGTGCCAGCAGCTTATACGGAGGCGGTAACACTGAAGCTTTCTTT	CASSLYGGGNTEAFF
few	.	TRBV5-1	TRBJ1-1	TGCGCCAGCAGCCCAGGACCGAACACTGAAGCTTTCTTT	CASSPGPNTEAFF
.	.	TRBV5-1	TRBJ1-2	TGCGCCAGCAGGCGTTCCACAGACGGACTATATGGATATGGCTACACCTTC	CASRRSTDGLYGYGYTF
.	.	TRBV12-3/TRBV12-4	TRBJ1-2	TGTGCCAGCAGTTCCGGGCAAAACTATGGCGGCTACACCTTC	CASSSGQNYGGYTF
.	TRBD2	TRBV4-3	TRBJ2-5	TGCGCCAGCAGCCAAGTTCGACTAGCGGGAGGTAATCAAGAGACCCAGTACTTC	CASSQVRLAGGNQETQYF
.	TRBD2	TRBV15	TRBJ2-1	TGTGCCACCAGCAGAGACAAATGGACTAGCGGGATCCATGAGCAGTTCTTC	CATSRDKWTSGIHEQFF
.	TRBD1	TRBV29-1	TRBJ2-3	TGCAGCGTTGGCGTTGGACAGGGCACAGATACGCAGTATTTT	CSVGVGQGTDTQYF
once	.	TRBV28	TRBJ1-5	TGTGCCAGTAGAAGGGAGGGGTTGGGTCAGCCCCAGCATTTT	CASRREGLGQPQHF
few	.	TRBV12-3/TRBV12-4	TRBJ1-5	TGTGCCAGCAGTTTATCGCAGAATCAGCCCCAGCATTTT	CASSLSQNQPQHF
.	TRBD1	TRBV19	TRBJ1-6	TGTGCCAGTAGCCGGGACAGTCCATTTTCACCCCTCCACTTT	CASSRDSPFSPLHF
.	.	TRBV24-1	TRBJ2-1	TGTGCCACCAGTGATGCTACAACCCTCCGGTCGTTCTTC	CATSDATTLRSFF
few	.	TRBV6-1	TRBJ2-3	TGTGCCAGCAAATCTGGGTTGGCAGATACGCAGTATTTT	CASKSGLADTQYF
.	TRBD2	TRBV29-1	TRBJ2-1	TGCAGCGTTGATATGACTAGCGGGTTTGAGCAGTTCTTC	CSVDMTSGFEQFF
few	.	TRBV7-6	TRBJ2-2	TGTGCCAGCAGCTTCGTGCCCGGGGGTCCAGACGGGGAGCTGTTTTTT	CASSFVPGGPDGELFF
.	.	TRBV2	TRBJ2-2	TGTGCCAGCAGTGAAGAACAGCCCAACACCGGGGAGCTGTTTTTT	CASSEEQPNTGELFF
.	TRBD2	TRBV10-3	TRBJ2-5	TGTGCCATCAGTGAGTCCCCGGGGGGTGAGACCCAGTACTTC	CAISESPGGETQYF
few	.	TRBV12-3/TRBV12-4	TRBJ2-6	TGTGCCAGCAGTCCAGCAGGGTATGGGGCCAACGTCCTGACTTTC	CASSPAGYGANVLTF
.	.	TRBV5-6	TRBJ2-7	TGTGCCAGCAGCGTCTGGGGGTACGAGCAGTACTTC	CASSVWGYEQYF
.	.	TRBV20-1	TRBJ2-3	TGCAGTGCTAGAATTGGCACAGATACGCAGTATTTT	CSARIGTDTQYF
.	.	TRBV19	TRBJ2-5	TGTGCCAGTAGAAACGTGGGCCAAGAGACCCAGTACTTC	CASRNVGQETQYF
.	.	TRBV19	TRBJ1-2	TGTGCCAGTAAGGCCGCCATGACTAACTATGGCTACACCTTC	CASKAAMTNYGYTF
few	TRBD2	TRBV7-6	TRBJ2-1	TGTGCCAGCAGCTTAGAAATGGGACTAGCGGCGGGAGAGCAGTTCTTC	CASSLEMGLAAGEQFF